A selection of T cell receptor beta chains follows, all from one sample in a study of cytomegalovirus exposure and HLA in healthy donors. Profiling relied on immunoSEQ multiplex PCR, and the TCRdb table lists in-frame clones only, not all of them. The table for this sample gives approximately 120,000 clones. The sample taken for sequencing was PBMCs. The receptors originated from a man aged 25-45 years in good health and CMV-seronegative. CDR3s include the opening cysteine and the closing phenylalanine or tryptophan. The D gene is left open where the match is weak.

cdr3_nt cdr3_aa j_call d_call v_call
TGTGCCACGGGGGACAGGGCGAGCACCGGGGAGCTGTTTTTT CATGDRASTGELFF TRBJ2-2 TRBD1 TRBV19
TGCGCCAGCAGTGAGGACCCCCACGGGAGGGCCAAGTATAAGTTCTTC CASSEDPHGRAKYKFF TRBJ2-1 TRBD2 TRBV10-1
TGCGCCAGCAGCCGAGAGACTGATGGCTACACCTTC CASSRETDGYTF TRBJ1-2 . TRBV5-1
TGTGCCAGCAGCCCGGGGGGGGGCGCGGGTGAGCAGTACTTC CASSPGGGAGEQYF TRBJ2-7 TRBD2 TRBV5-6
TGCGCCAGCAGCCCGGGAGGGAGAACAAATCAGCCCCAGCATTTT CASSPGGRTNQPQHF TRBJ1-5 . TRBV5-1
TGCGCCAGCCGTCTCGCGGATGAGCAGTTCTTC CASRLADEQFF TRBJ2-1 . TRBV10-2
TGCAGCGTTGAAACGAGCGGGGTTGGGGAGACCCAGTACTTC CSVETSGVGETQYF TRBJ2-5 TRBD2 TRBV29-1
TGTGCCAGCTCCCGAGACAGGTTTGGAAACACCATATATTTT CASSRDRFGNTIYF TRBJ1-3 . TRBV18
TGTGCCATCAGTGAGCCCGCGGGGCCAGAGGCTGGAGCTTTCTTT CAISEPAGPEAGAFF TRBJ1-1 . TRBV10-3
TGTGCCAGCAAGGTCCTCGCTAGCTCCTCGTACGAGCAGTACTTC CASKVLASSSYEQYF TRBJ2-7 . TRBV6-5
TGCGCCAGTGGAGGCAACAGGAACTTGGCGGGGGCTAATGAGCAGTTCTTC CASGGNRNLAGANEQFF TRBJ2-1 . TRBV5-1
TGCGCCAGCAGCTTCGGACATTCCCCTTTGGGGACTAATGAAAAACTGTTTTTT CASSFGHSPLGTNEKLFF TRBJ1-4 . TRBV5-1
TGTGCCAGTAGTCCCCGGACTAGCGGGACCTCCGGGGAGCAGTTCTTC CASSPRTSGTSGEQFF TRBJ2-1 TRBD2 TRBV19
TGTGCCAGCAGCCTCGGGACAGGAGCCTACAATGAGCAGTTCTTC CASSLGTGAYNEQFF TRBJ2-1 TRBD1 TRBV6-6
TGTGCCAGCAGCTTACAGGGGAAGTCCTACAATGAGCAGTTCTTC CASSLQGKSYNEQFF TRBJ2-1 . TRBV7-3
TGTGCCAGCAGCAAGCCCGCAGCGGAAGGTACCACTGAAGCTTTCTTT CASSKPAAEGTTEAFF TRBJ1-1 . TRBV28
TGTGCCAGCAGCCAAGATTCACTAGCGGTAGAGGTGAACTACGAGCAGTACTTC CASSQDSLAVEVNYEQYF TRBJ2-7 TRBD2 TRBV4-2
TGTGCAAGTCGCTTCCCCCGAGGTGGTAGCCTTAGCACAGATACGCAGTATTTT CASRFPRGGSLSTDTQYF TRBJ2-3 . TRBV12-2
TGTGCCAGCAGCAAACTAGCGGGAGTCCACAATGAGCAGTTCTTC CASSKLAGVHNEQFF TRBJ2-1 TRBD2 TRBV2
TGTGCCAGCAGCCGGGGACAGGGTCTTACAGATACGCAGTATTTT CASSRGQGLTDTQYF TRBJ2-3 TRBD1 TRBV28
TGTGCCACAGAACAGGGGGATAACTATGGCTACACCTTC CATEQGDNYGYTF TRBJ1-2 TRBD1 TRBV10-3
TGTGCCAGCAGGGTGCTAGCGGGAGTCAGCTCCTACGAGCAGTACTTC CASRVLAGVSSYEQYF TRBJ2-7 TRBD2 TRBV27
TGTGCCAGCTCACCATCGAGGCACTTCTACAATGAGCAGTTCTTC CASSPSRHFYNEQFF TRBJ2-1 . TRBV18
TGTGCCAGCAGCCCACGGACAGGGCTAACCGGGGAGCTGTTTTTT CASSPRTGLTGELFF TRBJ2-2 TRBD1 TRBV7-2
TGTGCCAGCAGTACCAAAAGGAGCTCCTATAATTCACCCCTCCACTTT CASSTKRSSYNSPLHF TRBJ1-6 . TRBV11-2
TGCGCCAGCAGTGAGTCCCGACTAGCGGGAGGGATAGATACGCAGTATTTT CASSESRLAGGIDTQYF TRBJ2-3 TRBD2 TRBV10-2
TGTGCCAGCAGCTTCGGGACAGATCAAGAGACCCAGTACTTC CASSFGTDQETQYF TRBJ2-5 TRBD1 TRBV13
TGTGCCAGCAGTTACACCCCAGCGCAGCCCCAGCATTTT CASSYTPAQPQHF TRBJ1-5 . TRBV6-6
TGTGCCAGCATCCCCTCGGTCGGGGGGGCCAACGTCCTGACTTTC CASIPSVGGANVLTF TRBJ2-6 . TRBV28